This T cell receptor beta chain is from a study of blood T cell repertoires in COVID-19. In the study overall: In each case, the material was cDNA or gDNA derived from T cells, B-cell-depleted T cells, or PBMCs.

The germline gives CDR1 MDHEN, CDR2 SYDVKM. This CDR3 comprises 16 residues. V was pared by 5 bases and J by 5 bases, with 9 bases of the junction left unmatched. The authors' processing: Estimates of nucleated cell counts were drawn from the amplification of reference gene primers. The protocol was immunoSEQ multiplex PCR, while the TCRdb copy is restricted to in-frame clones and leaves out a portion. V, J and clone size were drawn from that table, and D and trimming were deduced from the DNA. The sample lists some 66,000 clones, over 75% occurring once. This sequence was found in a woman aged 55-70 years with acute or convalescent COVID-19. Sequencing was performed on peripheral blood. This sequence joins TRBV28 and TRBJ2-5; 12 bases are shared with TRBD2. Here the CDR3 reads CASSPSLAGGRETQYF. The CDR3 DNA reads as TGTGCCAGCAGTCCCTCCCTAGCGGGGGGGCGGGAGACCCAGTACTTC.